This TCR beta chain comes out of a study of blood T cell repertoires in COVID-19. In the study overall: The cDNA or gDNA used as material had been derived from T cells, B-cell-depleted T cells, or PBMCs.

This CDR3 is built from 16 residues. Germline V lookup: CDR1 MGHRA, CDR2 YSYEKL. Between the trimmed V and J ends, which lost 4 bases and 0 bases, there was a span of 12 bases. Sequencing used immunoSEQ multiplex PCR; TCRdb keeps in-frame clones, though not all of them. The sample includes around 180,000 clones, roughly 83% seen only once; the top ten take 1.5%. The receptor comes from a human donor in a cohort sampled during active COVID-19. The sample was peripheral blood. The chain links TRBV4-1 to TRBJ2-2; D is possibly TRBD2 (6 bases). CDR3 residues: CASSRGEGANTGELFF. The CDR3 nucleotides read TGCGCCAGCAGCCGGGGGGAAGGCGCGAACACCGGGGAGCTGTTTTTT.